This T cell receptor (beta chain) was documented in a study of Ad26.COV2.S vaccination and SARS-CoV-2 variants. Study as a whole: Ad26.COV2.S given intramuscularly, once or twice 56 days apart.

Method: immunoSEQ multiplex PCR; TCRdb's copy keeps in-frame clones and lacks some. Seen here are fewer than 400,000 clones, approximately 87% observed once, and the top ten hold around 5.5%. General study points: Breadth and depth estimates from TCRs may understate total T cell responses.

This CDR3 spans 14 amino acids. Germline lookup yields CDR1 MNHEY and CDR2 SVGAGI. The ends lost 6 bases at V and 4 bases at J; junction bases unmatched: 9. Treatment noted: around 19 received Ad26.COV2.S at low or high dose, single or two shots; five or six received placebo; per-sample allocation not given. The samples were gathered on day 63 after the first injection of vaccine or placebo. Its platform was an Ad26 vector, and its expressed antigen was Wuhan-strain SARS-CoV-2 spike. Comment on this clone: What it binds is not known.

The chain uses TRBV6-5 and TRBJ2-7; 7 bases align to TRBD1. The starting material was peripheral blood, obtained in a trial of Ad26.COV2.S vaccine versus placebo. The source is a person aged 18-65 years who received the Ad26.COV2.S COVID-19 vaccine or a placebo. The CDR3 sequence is CASSRDSGPYEQYF. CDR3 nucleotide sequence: TGTGCCAGCAGCCGGGACAGCGGACCTTACGAGCAGTACTTC.